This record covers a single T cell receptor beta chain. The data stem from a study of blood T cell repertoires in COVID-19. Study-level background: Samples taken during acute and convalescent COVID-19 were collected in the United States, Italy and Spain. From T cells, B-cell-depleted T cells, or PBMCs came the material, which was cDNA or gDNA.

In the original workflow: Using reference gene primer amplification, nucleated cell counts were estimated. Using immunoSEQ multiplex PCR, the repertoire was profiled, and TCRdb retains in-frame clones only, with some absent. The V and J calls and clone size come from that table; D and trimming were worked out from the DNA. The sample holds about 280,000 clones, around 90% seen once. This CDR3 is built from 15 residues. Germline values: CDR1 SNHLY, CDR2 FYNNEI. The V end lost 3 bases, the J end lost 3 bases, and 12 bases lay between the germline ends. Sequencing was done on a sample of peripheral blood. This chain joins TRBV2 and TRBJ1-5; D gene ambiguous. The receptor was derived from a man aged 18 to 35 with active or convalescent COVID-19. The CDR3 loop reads CASSEIRDLNQPQHF. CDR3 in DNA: TGTGCCAGCAGTGAGATCCGGGATCTCAATCAGCCCCAGCATTTT. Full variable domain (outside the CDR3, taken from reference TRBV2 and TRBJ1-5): EPEVTQTPSHQVTQMGQEVILRCVPISNHLYFYWYRQILGQKVEFLVSFYNNEISEKSEIFDDQFSVERPDGSNFTLKIRSTKLEDSAMYFCASSEIRDLNQPQHFGDGTRLSIL.